A selection of T cell receptor beta chains follows, all from one sample in a study of blood T cell repertoires in COVID-19. Produced via immunoSEQ multiplex PCR; TCRdb's table is partial and in-frame only. The sample shows approximately 55,000 clones, 90% of them seen only once. Sequencing was carried out using peripheral blood. The receptors were sampled from a man aged 35 to 55 with acute or convalescent COVID-19. CDR3s include the opening cysteine and the closing phenylalanine or tryptophan. Fields, in order: V gene, D gene, J gene, CDR3 DNA, CDR3 protein. D genes are given only for firm matches.

TRBV7-6	TRBD2	TRBJ2-7	TGTGCCAGCAGCTCCGGGACTAGCGTAACCTACGAGCAGTACTTC	CASSSGTSVTYEQYF
TRBV7-2	NA	TRBJ1-2	TGTGCCAGCAGCGCCCAAAAGAGCTATGGCTACACCTTC	CASSAQKSYGYTF
TRBV12-3/TRBV12-4	TRBD1	TRBJ1-5	TGTGCCAGCACCTTAACAGGGGACCAGCCCCAGCATTTT	CASTLTGDQPQHF
TRBV27	NA	TRBJ2-7	TGTGCCAGCAGTTCAACAGGGTACGAGCAGTACTTC	CASSSTGYEQYF
TRBV5-6	TRBD1	TRBJ1-2	TGTGCCAGCAGCTTGGGACGGGGACAGGGATTTAACTATGGCTACACCTTC	CASSLGRGQGFNYGYTF
TRBV5-4	NA	TRBJ2-2	TGTGCCAGCAGTACTCTCATCGCGAACACCGGGGAGCTGTTTTTT	CASSTLIANTGELFF
TRBV7-6	TRBD2	TRBJ2-1	TGTGCCAGCAGCTTAGGTAGCGGGATTAGCAATGAGCAGTTCTTC	CASSLGSGISNEQFF
TRBV25-1	NA	TRBJ2-7	TGTGCCAGCAGTGAATCTGGCAGGGCCTACGAGCAGTACTTC	CASSESGRAYEQYF
TRBV9	TRBD2	TRBJ2-3	TGTGCCAGCAGCGTAGGAGGGACTAGCGGGAGCACAGATACGCAGTATTTT	CASSVGGTSGSTDTQYF
TRBV19	TRBD1	TRBJ1-6	TGTGCCAGTAGTACCGGAACAGGGGGCGGCTCACCCCTCCACTTT	CASSTGTGGGSPLHF
TRBV7-2	NA	TRBJ1-1	TGTGCCAGCAGCCCCACCCGTCGGGGGGCGAGGAACACTGAAGCTTTCTTT	CASSPTRRGARNTEAFF
TRBV11-2	NA	TRBJ2-1	TGTGCCAGTGGCCTAGCCCCCTACAATGAGCAGTTCTTC	CASGLAPYNEQFF
TRBV7-2	TRBD1	TRBJ1-1	TGTGCCAGCAGCTACCGGACAGGGGGAGGAAAAGCTTTCTTT	CASSYRTGGGKAFF
TRBV7-8	TRBD1	TRBJ1-2	TGTGCCAGCAGCGGGACAGGACAGGGCTACACCTTC	CASSGTGQGYTF
TRBV10-3	NA	TRBJ1-1	TGTGCTGTCGCTGGACAGTCGAACACTGAAGCTTTCTTT	CAVAGQSNTEAFF
TRBV21-1	NA	TRBJ2-7	TGTGCCAGCAGCCTGCGGACAGGGGGCCTCTCCGAGCAGTACTTC	CASSLRTGGLSEQYF